Sequencing of this TCR beta chain was carried out in a study of cytomegalovirus exposure and HLA in healthy donors. CDR3 length equals 13 residues. Looked up from germline, CDR1 is MGHRA and CDR2 is YSYEKL. V was shortened by 4 bases and J by 6 bases, with 13 bases between the two germline ends. The primer mix had 60 Vbeta and 13 Jbeta primers. TCRdb keeps only in-frame clones here, not all; method: immunoSEQ multiplex PCR. The sample lists under 200,000 clones; 80% to 85% were seen once. The chain is built from TRBV4-1 and TRBJ2-7; TRBD2 is a possible D gene (5 bases). Sequencing was performed on PBMCs. The source of this sequence is a girl aged 2-10 years in good health and CMV-seropositive. The CDR3, as DNA: TGCGCCAGCAGCCTCGAGGGAACCACCGAGCAGTACTTC. Protein product: CASSLEGTTEQYF.